This T cell receptor beta chain is drawn from a study of shared clonotypes between healthy human individuals (dated by TCRdb to 2020 to 2021). About the investigation overall: The cohort comprised two women and three men aged 18 to 49 years. Per donor, three plates each were used for CD4 naive and CD4 memory, two for CD8 naive, and one for CD8 memory. Blood TCR repertoires of roughly five healthy adults were deeply sequenced to estimate repertoire size and the extent of clonotype sharing between individuals. To increase sequencing depth and limit assay-specific biases, TCR repertoire library preparation and sequencing were carried out by different laboratories using diverse techniques. Between about 0.94 and 8.9 billion PBMCs per donor were obtained by leukapheresis.

Using the deep immunoSEQ assay, multiplex PCR amplified TCR CDR3 regions from genomic DNA. Extracted genomic DNA from each cell subset was spread evenly across all wells of several immunoSEQ 96-well plates, with each plate serving as a replicate. For sorted subsets, 200 ng of genomic DNA, equivalent to some 33,000 T cell genomes, went into each replicate PCR. Purified libraries were measured with a Qubit 3.0 fluorometer, size-checked on a Bioanalyzer 2100, and measured again with the KAPA Library Quantification kit. A separate single-read 150-cycle Illumina NextSeq 550 flow cell was used to sequence each immunoSEQ 96-well plate. The study's own analysis went as follows. Because the immunoSEQ output included only junctional sequences and no quality scores, the filtering could not be the same as the filtering used for full-length reads. Sequences were annotated with PyIR, a Python wrapper for IgBLAST v1.9, and V/J genes and CDR3 were assigned using IMGT germline references. Reads were removed for weak V/J assignments (E-value above 1e-6), missing CDR3, stop codons, out-of-frame junctions, or ambiguous translated residues. V3J clonotypes were defined as sequences sharing the same inferred V gene, J gene, and CDR3 amino acid sequence. To compute the percentage overlap between repertoires, the number of shared unique clonotypes was divided by the size of the smaller repertoire. Richness of each repertoire was evaluated using RTK rarefaction, the Chao1 estimator, and Recon v2.1 estimates of unobserved clonotypes. Generation probabilities for all TCRbeta clonotypes obtained by the gDNA method from four donors were computed using OLGA. The table comes from immuneACCESS by way of TCRdb, which keeps in-frame sequences with V and J called. Part of the clones is missing from these tables; in studies checked, under half for an unresolved V gene and the rest for unknown reasons. V and J calls plus clone size are reproduced from that table; the DNA served to infer D and trimming. Across this sample there are approximately 2.1 million clones, with approximately 93% seen only once. The top ten constitute under 0.45% of the sample.

V was cut back by 2 bases and J by 3 bases, leaving a gap of 11 bases between them. Counted from cysteine to phenylalanine, this CDR3 has 16 amino acids. Left in the record is the CDR3 DNA by itself, 48 bases read in frame from the first base. For CDR1 and CDR2, the germline V gene lists SGHAT and FQNNGV. On this clone itself: Its antigen is unknown. Qualities for individual bases were not recorded, and no much larger clone is one base off.

The donors were healthy, HIV-negative adults who had no recently reported acute infections or vaccinations. Only Caucasian adults living in Nashville, Tennessee, USA were represented among the donors. CD4+ T cells were enriched by magnetic negative selection, after which naive cells were positively selected on CD45RA and the negative fraction was taken as the memory subset. Blood was obtained by leukapheresis, after which PBMCs were separated by Ficoll-Histopaque density gradient centrifugation and cryopreserved in liquid nitrogen vapor phase. Analytical flow cytometry was used to check the purity and quantity of every magnetically sorted T cell population. Genomic DNA was isolated from each sorted fraction and quantified by UV absorbance on a Nanodrop 2000c. Beyond this particular receptor, the publication reports: Rarefaction of sorted-subset datasets indicated incomplete sequencing despite the large sequencing depth. Naive subsets generally had larger estimated clonotype richness than memory subsets did. Clonotypes shared by all four sorted-subset donors showed higher generation probabilities than non-shared clonotypes. Pairwise subsampling indicated that sequencing depth was expected to affect the degree of clonotype sharing among donors. When a handful of donors were compared, the shared fraction of clonotypes was roughly 5% for naive CD4, 3.5% to 4% for naive CD8, more than 2% for memory CD4, and less than 0.45% for memory CD8. Because the study included only a small number of donors, the genetic and exposure-history diversity represented was limited. Sampling was limited to blood, and TCR repertoires in tissue likely differ from TCR repertoires in blood.

Sequencing used naive CD4+ T cells from PBMCs. This specimen's cell subset or site label, interpreted: CD45RA+ positively selected. The rearranged segments are TRBV11-2 and TRBJ2-6; too little of a D gene remains to name it. The sequence was collected from a man aged 18 to 30 in good health. Some clones in this sample may be carry-over from other donors' samples. The CDR3 reads as follows: CASSLSWRGGANVLTF. The nucleotides read TGTGCCAGCAGCTTATCGTGGCGTGGTGGGGCCAACGTCCTGACTTTC.